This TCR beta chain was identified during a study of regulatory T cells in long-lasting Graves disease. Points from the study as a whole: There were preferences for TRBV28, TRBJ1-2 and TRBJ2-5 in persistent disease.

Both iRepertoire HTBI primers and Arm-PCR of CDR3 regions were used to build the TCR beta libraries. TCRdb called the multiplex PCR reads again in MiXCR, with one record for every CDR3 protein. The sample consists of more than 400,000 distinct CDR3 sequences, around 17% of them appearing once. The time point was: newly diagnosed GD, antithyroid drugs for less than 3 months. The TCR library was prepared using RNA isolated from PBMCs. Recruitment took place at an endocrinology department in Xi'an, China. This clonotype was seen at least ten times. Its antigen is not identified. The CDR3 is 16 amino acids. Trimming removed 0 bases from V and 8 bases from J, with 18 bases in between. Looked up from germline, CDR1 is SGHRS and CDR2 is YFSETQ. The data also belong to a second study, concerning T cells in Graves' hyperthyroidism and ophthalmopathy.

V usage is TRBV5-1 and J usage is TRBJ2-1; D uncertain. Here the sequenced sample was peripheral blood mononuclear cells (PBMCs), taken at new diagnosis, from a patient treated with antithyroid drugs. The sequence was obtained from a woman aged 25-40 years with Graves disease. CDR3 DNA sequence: TGCGCCAGCAGCTTGGTGGCCTTTCCAGCCGAGTATGAGCAGTTCTTC. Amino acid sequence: CASSLVAFPAEYEQFF.